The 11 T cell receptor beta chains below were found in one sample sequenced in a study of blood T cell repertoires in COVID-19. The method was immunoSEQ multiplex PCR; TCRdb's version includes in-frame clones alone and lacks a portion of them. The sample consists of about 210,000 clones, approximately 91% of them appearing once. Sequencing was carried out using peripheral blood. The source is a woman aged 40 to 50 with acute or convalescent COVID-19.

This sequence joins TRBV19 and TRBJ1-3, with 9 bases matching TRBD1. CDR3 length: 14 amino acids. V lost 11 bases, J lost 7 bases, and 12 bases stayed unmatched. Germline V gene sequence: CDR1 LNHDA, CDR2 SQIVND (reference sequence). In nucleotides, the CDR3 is TGTGCCTCCCGAGGGGGACAGGGTAGTAACACCATATATTTT. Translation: CASRGGQGSNTIYF. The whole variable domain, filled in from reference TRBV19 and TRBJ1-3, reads DGGITQSPKYLFRKEGQNVTLSCEQNLNHDAMYWYRQDPGQGLRLIYYSQIVNDFQKGDIAEGYSVSREKKESFPLTVTSAQKNPTAFYLCASRGGQGSNTIYFGEGSWLTVV.

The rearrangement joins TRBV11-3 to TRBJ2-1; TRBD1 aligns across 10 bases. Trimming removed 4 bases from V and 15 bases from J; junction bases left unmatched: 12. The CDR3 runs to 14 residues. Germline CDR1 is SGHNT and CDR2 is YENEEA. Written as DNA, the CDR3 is TGTGCCAGCAGCTCGAATCAACCGGGACAGGGGTTGTTCTTC. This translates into CASSSNQPGQGLFF.

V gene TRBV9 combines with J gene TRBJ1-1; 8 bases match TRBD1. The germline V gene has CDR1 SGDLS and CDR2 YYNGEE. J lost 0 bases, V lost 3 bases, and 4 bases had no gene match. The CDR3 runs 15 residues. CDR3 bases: TGTGCCAGCAGCGCGGGGGGACAGGTGAACACTGAAGCTTTCTTT. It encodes CASSAGGQVNTEAFF.

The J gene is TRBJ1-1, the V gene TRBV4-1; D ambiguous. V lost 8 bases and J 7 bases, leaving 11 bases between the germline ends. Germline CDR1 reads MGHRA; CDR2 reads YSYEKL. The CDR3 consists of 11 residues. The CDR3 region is CASHQSDEAFF. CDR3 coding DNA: TGCGCCAGCCATCAGTCCGATGAAGCTTTCTTT.

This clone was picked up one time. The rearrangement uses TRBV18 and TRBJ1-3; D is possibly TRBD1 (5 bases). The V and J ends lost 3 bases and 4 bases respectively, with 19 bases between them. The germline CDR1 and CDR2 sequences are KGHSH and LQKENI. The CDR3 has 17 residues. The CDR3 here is CASSPSNFGQIGNTIYF. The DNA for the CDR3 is TGTGCCAGCTCACCCTCAAACTTTGGACAAATAGGAAACACCATATATTTT.

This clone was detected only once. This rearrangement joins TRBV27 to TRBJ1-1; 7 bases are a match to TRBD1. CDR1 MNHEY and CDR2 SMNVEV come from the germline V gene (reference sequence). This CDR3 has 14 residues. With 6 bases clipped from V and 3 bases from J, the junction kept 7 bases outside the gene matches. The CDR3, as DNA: TGTGCCAGCAGGAGGGGGCAACTCTACACTGAAGCTTTCTTT. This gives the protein CASRRGQLYTEAFF.

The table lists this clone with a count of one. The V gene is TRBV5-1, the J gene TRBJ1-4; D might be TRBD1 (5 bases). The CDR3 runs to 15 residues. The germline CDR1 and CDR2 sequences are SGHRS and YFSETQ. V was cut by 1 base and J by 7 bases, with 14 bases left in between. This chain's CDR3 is CASSLTVTVGEKLFF. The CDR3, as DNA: TGCGCCAGCAGCTTGACGGTGACAGTGGGTGAAAAACTGTTTTTT.

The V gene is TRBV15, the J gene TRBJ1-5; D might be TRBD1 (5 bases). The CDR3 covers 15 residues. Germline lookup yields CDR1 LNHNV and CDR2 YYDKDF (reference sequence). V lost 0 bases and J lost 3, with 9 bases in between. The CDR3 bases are TGTGCCACCAGCAGAGATCGACAGCTCAATCAGCCCCAGCATTTT. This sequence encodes CATSRDRQLNQPQHF.

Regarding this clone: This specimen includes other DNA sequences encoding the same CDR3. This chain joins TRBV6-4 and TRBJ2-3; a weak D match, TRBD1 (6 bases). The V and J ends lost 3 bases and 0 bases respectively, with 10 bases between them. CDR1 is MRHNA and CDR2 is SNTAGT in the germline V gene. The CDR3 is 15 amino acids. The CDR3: CASSETGSSTDTQYF. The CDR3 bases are TGTGCCAGCAGTGAAACAGGGTCTAGCACAGATACGCAGTATTTT.

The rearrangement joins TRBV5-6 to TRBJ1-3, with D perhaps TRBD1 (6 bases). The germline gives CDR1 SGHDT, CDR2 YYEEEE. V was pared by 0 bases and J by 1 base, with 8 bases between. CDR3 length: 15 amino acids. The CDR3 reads CASSLVGHSGNTIYF. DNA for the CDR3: TGTGCCAGCAGCTTGGTGGGACATTCTGGAAACACCATATATTTT.

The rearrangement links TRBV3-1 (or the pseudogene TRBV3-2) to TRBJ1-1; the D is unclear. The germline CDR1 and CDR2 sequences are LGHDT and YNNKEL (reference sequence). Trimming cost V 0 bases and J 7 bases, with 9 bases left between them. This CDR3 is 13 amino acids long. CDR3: CASSQDQRSEAFF. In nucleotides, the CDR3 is TGTGCCAGCAGCCAAGATCAAAGGAGTGAAGCTTTCTTT.